A single sample gave rise to the 27 T cell receptor beta chains below, sequenced in a study of cytomegalovirus exposure and HLA in healthy donors. A multiplex PCR was run with 60 Vbeta primers and 13 Jbeta primers. Generated by immunoSEQ multiplex PCR, the TCRdb table keeps only in-frame clones and is missing some. The sample carries a few hundred thousand clones, about nine tenths recorded once. Sequences were obtained from PBMCs. The origin of the receptors is a girl aged 2-10 years in good health and CMV-seronegative.

Turning to this clone: The CDR3 carries no conserved terminal phenylalanine or tryptophan, so it likely arises from a read error. V is TRBV30 and J is TRBJ1-2, with 8 bases matching TRBD1. Looked up from germline, CDR1 is GTSNPN and CDR2 is SVGIG (reference sequence). CDR3 length: 21 residues. The junction had 24 bases not matched to a gene; V was cut back by 0 bases and J by 3 bases. The CDR3 loop reads CAWSVPPRTGPLPQPYYGYTL. The CDR3 coding sequence is TGTGCCTGGAGTGTACCCCCTCGGACAGGGCCTCTCCCCCAGCCATACTATGGCTACACCCTC.

V usage is TRBV7-9 and J usage is TRBJ1-6; 7 bases align to TRBD1. Trimming removed 11 bases from V and 10 bases from J; junction bases left unmatched: 11. Germline CDR1 SEHNR, CDR2 FQNEAQ (reference sequence). The length of the CDR3 is 13 residues. CDR3 nucleotide sequence: TGTGCCGGCGTGGGAACAGGGGTATCACCCCTCCACTTT. Translated, it gives CAGVGTGVSPLHF.

The chain recombines TRBV30 with TRBJ1-5, with D unclear. The CDR3 totals 15 residues. Deletions cut 4 bases from V and 2 bases from J, with 15 bases between. Germline CDR1 is GTSNPN and CDR2 is SVGIG (reference sequence). CDR3 DNA sequence: TGTGCCTGGAAATCGAGGAGAGCGGGCAATCAGCCCCAGCATTTT. Encoded protein: CAWKSRRAGNQPQHF. The whole variable domain, remainder taken from reference TRBV30 and TRBJ1-5, is SQTIHQWPATLVQPVGSPLSLECTVEGTSNPNLYWYRQAAGRGLQLLFYSVGIGQISSEVPQNLSASRPQDRQFILSSKKLLLSDSGFYLCAWKSRRAGNQPQHFGDGTRLSIL.

The chain's CDR3 is CASSHARQGNQPQHF. The DNA of the CDR3 is TGTGCCAGTAGTCACGCCCGACAGGGCAATCAGCCCCAGCATTTT. This sequence joins TRBV19 and TRBJ1-5; a weak D match, TRBD1 (6 bases). The CDR3 sequence is 15 residues long. From germline, CDR1 is LNHDA and CDR2 SQIVND (reference sequence). V was clipped by 5 bases and J by 2 bases, with 13 bases between them.

The genes are TRBV7-9 and TRBJ2-7; 8 bases map to TRBD2. The CDR3 totals 16 residues. Looked up from germline, CDR1 is SEHNR and CDR2 is FQNEAQ (reference sequence). Trimming cost V 7 bases and J 3 bases; bases outside gene matches: 14. The CDR3 nucleotides are TGTGCCAGCACCGTCACCCCCGGGGGGGGGATCTACGAGCAGTACTTC. It yields the protein CASTVTPGGGIYEQYF.

This chain connects TRBV15 to TRBJ2-1, with D perhaps matching TRBD2 (6 bases). In germline, CDR1 is LNHNV, CDR2 YYDKDF (reference sequence). The CDR3 totals 15 residues. The germline V and J ends were trimmed by 0 bases and 8 bases, with 14 bases remaining between them. As DNA, the CDR3 is TGTGCCACCAGCAGAGAGGTGGCTAGCGTCGATGAGCAGTTCTTC. Protein: CATSREVASVDEQFF.

This chain links TRBV5-6 with TRBJ2-7, with D hard to call. The V end was cut by 2 bases, the J end by 4 bases, with 7 bases between. Germline V gene sequence: CDR1 SGHDT, CDR2 YYEEEE. The CDR3 runs to 12 residues. CDR3 sequence: CASSFLQYEQYF. CDR3 DNA: TGTGCCAGCAGCTTTCTCCAGTACGAGCAGTACTTC.

The V gene is TRBV4-1, the J gene TRBJ2-7; weak D call: TRBD2 (7 bases). V lost 3 bases to trimming and J lost 0 bases, with 15 bases between them. Germline V lookup: CDR1 MGHRA, CDR2 YSYEKL. The CDR3 has 16 residues. The CDR3 coding sequence is TGCGCCAGCAGCCAGCTAAGCGGGACAAGCTCCTACGAGCAGTACTTC. This translates into CASSQLSGTSSYEQYF.

This clone appeared once. Different DNA sequences within this sample yield the same CDR3. The chain links TRBV7-2 to TRBJ1-1; D may be TRBD1 (5 bases). CDR1 SGHTA and CDR2 FQGNSA come from the germline V gene. V was trimmed by 9 bases and J by 4 bases, leaving 18 bases between them. The CDR3 contains 14 residues. For the CDR3, the DNA is TGTGCCAGTAGCAACCAGGGCCAGGGCACTGAAGCTTTCTTT. Residues: CASSNQGQGTEAFF.

V gene TRBV28 combines with J gene TRBJ2-5; TRBD2 agrees at 9 bases. This CDR3 contains 15 residues. Germline CDR1 reads MDHEN; CDR2 reads SYDVKM. Losses at the gene ends were 1 base for V and 6 bases for J; bases not matched to a gene: 6. The CDR3 region is CASSLFAGGPKTQYF. The CDR3 region has the DNA TGTGCCAGCAGTTTATTTGCGGGGGGGCCGAAGACCCAGTACTTC.

This clone was recorded only once. This chain joins TRBV23-1 and TRBJ2-1; 16 nucleotides agree with TRBD2. TRBV23-1 has ORF status, its function being uncertain. The CDR3 runs to 17 residues. With 4 bases clipped from V and 7 bases from J, the junction kept 7 bases outside the gene matches. CDR3 loop: CASSRPQGLAGGNEQFF. CDR3 nucleotides: TGCGCCAGCAGTCGCCCCCAGGGACTAGCGGGAGGGAATGAGCAGTTCTTC.

The V call is TRBV30, the J call TRBJ1-1, with 9 bases aligning to TRBD1. The CDR3 runs to 13 residues. The V gene's germline CDR1 is GTSNPN and CDR2 SVGIG (reference sequence). The V segment lost 3 bases and the J segment 1 base; nucleotides outside the gene matches: 0. The CDR3 region is CAWRGQGNTEAFF. Written as DNA, the CDR3 is TGTGCCTGGAGGGGACAGGGGAACACTGAAGCTTTCTTT.

The chain has TRBV5-8 and TRBJ2-7; a weak D match, TRBD1 (6 bases). Trimming removed 4 bases at V and 2 bases at J, with 16 bases between. CDR3 length equals 15 residues. Germline assignment: CDR1 SGHTS and CDR2 YDEGEE. In nucleotides, the CDR3 is TGTGCCAGCAGCCTCGGGACATCGTCAACCTACGAGCAGTACTTC. Amino acids: CASSLGTSSTYEQYF.

The chain combines TRBV28 with TRBJ2-7; 7 bases are shared with TRBD2. With V trimmed by 6 bases and J by 5 bases, 19 bases remained unmatched. Germline values: CDR1 MDHEN, CDR2 SYDVKM. The CDR3 has 17 amino acids. The CDR3, as DNA: TGTGCCAGCAGCTCCTCGACCCGGACTAGTATCTACCACGAGCAGTACTTC. Its translation: CASSSSTRTSIYHEQYF.

The genes are TRBV2 and TRBJ1-5; tentatively, D is TRBD1 (5 bases). Germline CDR1 is SNHLY and CDR2 is FYNNEI. The CDR3 spans 15 residues. V lost 4 bases and J lost 3, with 13 bases in between. CDR3 nucleotide sequence: TGTGCCAGCAGTGGCAGACAGCAACTCAATCAGCCCCAGCATTTT. It translates to CASSGRQQLNQPQHF.

The chain is built from TRBV6-1 and TRBJ2-7; TRBD1 aligns across 9 bases. The CDR3 contains 14 residues. The V gene's germline CDR1 is MNHNS and CDR2 SASEGT. With 10 bases clipped from V and 3 bases from J, the junction kept 10 bases outside the gene matches. CDR3 coding DNA: TGTGCCACCCGGGGCGGGACAGGGAACTACGAGCAGTACTTC. Amino acids: CATRGGTGNYEQYF.

This clone was observed a single time. The rearrangement joins TRBV7-9 to TRBJ2-5; tentative D call: TRBD1 (6 bases). The CDR3 has 14 amino acids. Germline V gives CDR1 SEHNR, CDR2 FQNEAQ (reference sequence). Trimming stripped 4 bases from V and 2 bases from J, with 11 bases between. The CDR3 DNA is TGTGCCAGCAGCTCTCTAAGGGGGCAAGAGACCCAGTACTTC. This encodes CASSSLRGQETQYF.

The chain joins TRBV28 to TRBJ1-2; 12 bases are shared with TRBD1. The V gene's germline CDR1 is MDHEN and CDR2 SYDVKM. The CDR3 covers 17 residues. Losses at the gene ends were 6 bases for V and 7 bases for J; bases not matched to a gene: 15. The CDR3 loop reads CASSQGQGASGYRGYTF. In DNA form, the CDR3 reads TGTGCCAGCAGCCAGGGACAGGGGGCGTCAGGGTACCGTGGCTACACCTTC.

The chain combines TRBV7-8 with TRBJ1-6; the D gene is possibly TRBD1 (5 bases). Germline values: CDR1 SGHVS, CDR2 FQNEAQ. This CDR3 is 15 amino acids long. V shed 2 bases and J shed 10 bases, with 15 bases lying between them. The CDR3 nucleotides read TGTGCCAGCAGCTTAACGACAGACCTAGTCTCACCCCTCCACTTT. It yields the protein CASSLTTDLVSPLHF.

The V and J genes are TRBV9 and TRBJ2-1; no reliable D call. The CDR3 covers 12 residues. The V gene lost 5 bases and the J gene lost 0 bases, with 3 bases spanning the gap. Looked up from germline, CDR1 is SGDLS and CDR2 is YYNGEE. This CDR3 reads CASRSSYNEQFF. The CDR3 DNA sequence: TGTGCCAGCAGGAGCTCCTACAATGAGCAGTTCTTC. Variable domain in full (rest from reference TRBV9 and TRBJ2-1): DSGVTQTPKHLITATGQRVTLRCSPRSGDLSVYWYQQSLDQGLQFLIQYYNGEERAKGNILERFSAQQFPDLHSELNLSSLELGDSALYFCASRSSYNEQFFGPGTRLTVL.

This chain uses TRBV30 with TRBJ1-6; the match to TRBD1 covers 7 bases. This CDR3 has 13 amino acids. V was pared by 1 base and J by 9 bases, with 3 bases of the junction left unmatched. Germline loops: CDR1 GTSNPN, CDR2 SVGIG (reference sequence). CDR3 region: CAWSEQGSSPLHF. The CDR3 DNA follows: TGTGCCTGGAGTGAACAGGGGAGTTCACCCCTCCACTTT.

The chain links TRBV5-5 to TRBJ1-4, with 8 bases fitting TRBD1. Trimming took 1 base from V and 7 from J; bases not matched to a gene: 3. CDR1 is SGHKS, CDR2 YYEKEE, per germline (reference sequence). The CDR3 contains 14 residues. The CDR3 region is CASSLQGAFEKLFF. The CDR3 nucleotides are TGTGCCAGCAGCTTGCAGGGGGCTTTTGAAAAACTGTTTTTT. Using reference TRBV5-5 and TRBJ1-4 for the parts outside the CDR3, the full variable domain is DAGVTQSPTHLIKTRGQQVTLRCSPISGHKSVSWYQQVLGQGPQFIFQYYEKEERGRGNFPDRFSARQFPNYSSELNVNALLLGDSALYLCASSLQGAFEKLFFGSGTQLSVL.

The rearrangement joins TRBV10-1 to TRBJ1-1; 8 bases agree with TRBD1. The V segment lost 6 bases and the J segment 4 bases; nucleotides outside the gene matches: 4. CDR1 is WNHNN and CDR2 is SYGVQD in the germline V gene (reference sequence). CDR3 size: 13 residues. The CDR3 nucleotides read TGCGCCAGCAGGCTAGACAGGGGCACTGAAGCTTTCTTT. Protein: CASRLDRGTEAFF.

The rearrangement joins TRBV4-2 to TRBJ2-7, with 8 bases that match TRBD2. V dropped 5 bases and J dropped 2; count of bases not matched to a gene: 2. The germline gives CDR1 LGHNA, CDR2 YNFKEQ. The CDR3 is 13 amino acids. CDR3 bases: TGTGCCAGCAGCGTCGGGGGGGCCTACGAGCAGTACTTC. It yields the protein CASSVGGAYEQYF.

The V gene is TRBV28, the J gene TRBJ1-1; possibly TRBD1 for D (5 bases). The V gene's germline CDR1 is MDHEN and CDR2 SYDVKM. The V gene lost 6 bases and the J gene lost 4 bases, with 15 bases spanning the gap. CDR3 length: 14 residues. CDR3 loop: CASSLNRRGTEAFF. As DNA, the CDR3 is TGTGCCAGCAGCCTTAACAGGAGAGGCACTGAAGCTTTCTTT.

V usage is TRBV6-1 and J usage is TRBJ1-4, with 12 bases identical to TRBD1. The CDR3 totals 14 residues. In germline, CDR1 is MNHNS, CDR2 SASEGT. After removal of 10 bases from V and 6 bases from J, the junction contained 6 bases not matched to a gene. CDR3 nucleotides: TGTGCCACCGGGACAGGGGGCGGGTATGAAAAACTGTTTTTT. Residues: CATGTGGGYEKLFF.

The rearrangement uses TRBV28 and TRBJ1-5; D may be TRBD1 (5 bases). V lost 2 bases, J lost 4 bases, and 15 bases lay in between. This CDR3 region has 16 residues. Germline V gene sequence: CDR1 MDHEN, CDR2 SYDVKM. The CDR3 sequence: CASSLRQGEGNQPQHF. CDR3 coding DNA: TGTGCCAGCAGTTTACGGCAGGGCGAAGGAAATCAGCCCCAGCATTTT.